A single sample is the source of the 9 T cell receptor beta chains below, sequenced in a study of T cell responses to AZD1222 COVID-19 vaccine. The protocol was immunoSEQ multiplex PCR, while the TCRdb copy is restricted to in-frame clones and leaves out a portion. The sample shows almost 50,000 clones, under 85% of them seen only once. The sample in question was peripheral blood, obtained on day 0 of MenACWY control vaccination. These receptors were collected from an adult in good health.

The V gene is TRBV30, the J gene TRBJ1-1; D is unclear. V was cut by 2 bases and J by 0 bases, with 7 bases left in between. This CDR3 comprises 13 residues. Germline V CDR1 and CDR2: GTSNPN, SVGIG (reference sequence). The CDR3 DNA reads as TGTGCCTGGAGTTTAACCTTGAACACTGAAGCTTTCTTT. Its protein is CAWSLTLNTEAFF.

The V and J genes are TRBV11-2 and TRBJ2-7, with TRBD1 matching over 12 bases. Germline V gives CDR1 SGHAT, CDR2 FQNNGV. The CDR3 extends over 16 amino acids. V shed 5 bases, J shed 5 bases, and the junction held 10 bases outside the gene matches. CDR3 region: CASSRTRDRGLHEQYF. Here the CDR3 DNA reads TGTGCCAGCAGCCGTACCCGGGACAGGGGGCTCCACGAGCAGTACTTC. Full variable domain (outside the CDR3, taken from reference TRBV11-2 and TRBJ2-7): EAGVAQSPRYKIIEKRQSVAFWCNPISGHATLYWYQQILGQGPKLLIQFQNNGVVDDSQLPKDRFSAERLKGVDSTLKIQPAKLEDSAVYLCASSRTRDRGLHEQYFGPGTRLTVT.

The genes are TRBV3-1 (or the pseudogene TRBV3-2) and TRBJ1-6; TRBD1 matches 7 bases. Losses at the gene ends were 4 bases for V and 0 bases for J; bases not matched to a gene: 12. The V gene's germline CDR1 is LGHDT and CDR2 YNNKEL (reference sequence). This CDR3 has 19 residues. CDR3 nucleotides: TGTGCCAGCAGCCCCCTGGCCGGGACAGAGAGCTCCTATAATTCACCCCTCCACTTT. Translation: CASSPLAGTESSYNSPLHF.

This chain uses TRBV27 with TRBJ2-2, with TRBD1 matching over 7 bases. CDR3 length equals 17 residues. Per germline, CDR1 MNHEY and CDR2 SMNVEV (reference sequence). Trimming cost V 1 base and J 1 base; bases outside gene matches: 6. CDR3 residues: CASSLFGQALNTGELFF. The DNA for the CDR3 is TGTGCCAGCAGTTTATTTGGACAGGCTTTGAACACCGGGGAGCTGTTTTTT.

The chain recombines TRBV28 with TRBJ1-3; D remains ambiguous. Germline V lookup: CDR1 MDHEN, CDR2 SYDVKM. The CDR3 runs 14 residues. V lost 6 bases and J 0 bases, leaving 9 bases between the germline ends. CDR3 in amino acids: CASRKFSSGNTIYF. For the CDR3, the DNA is TGTGCCAGCAGAAAGTTCAGCTCTGGAAACACCATATATTTT.

The rearrangement joins TRBV7-6 to TRBJ2-6, with 7 bases fitting TRBD1. J lost 2 bases, V lost 1 base, and 8 bases had no gene match. The CDR3 contains 18 residues. CDR1 is SGHVS, CDR2 FNYEAQ, per germline. This CDR3 is CASSLDQTGSTGANVLTF. CDR3 in DNA: TGTGCCAGCAGCTTAGACCAGACAGGGAGCACTGGGGCCAACGTCCTGACTTTC.

The rearrangement links TRBV6-5 to TRBJ1-5, with D hard to call. The CDR3 contains 13 residues. V lost 6 bases, J lost 4 bases, and 10 bases lay in between. The germline V gene encodes CDR1 MNHEY and CDR2 SVGAGI. The CDR3 reads CASRAVTNQPQHF. In nucleotides, the CDR3 is TGTGCCAGCAGGGCCGTGACGAATCAGCCCCAGCATTTT.

In this sample, this clone turned up once. CDR3 loop: CASGEFGGGSDEQFF. CDR3 nucleotides: TGTGCCAGCGGGGAATTCGGGGGCGGGTCCGATGAGCAGTTCTTC. The V and J genes are TRBV19 and TRBJ2-1, with D possibly called TRBD1 or TRBD2 (6 bases each). CDR3 length: 15 amino acids. Germline V lookup: CDR1 LNHDA, CDR2 SQIVND (reference sequence). V was cut by 9 bases and J by 8 bases, with 23 bases left in between.

The chain employs TRBV9 and TRBJ1-4, with 7 bases matching TRBD1. This CDR3 has 16 amino acids. Germline V gives CDR1 SGDLS, CDR2 YYNGEE. V shed 3 bases, J shed 6 bases, and the junction held 11 bases outside the gene matches. This CDR3 is CASSATSRGWDEKLFF. The CDR3 DNA sequence: TGTGCCAGCAGCGCAACAAGCAGGGGGTGGGATGAAAAACTGTTTTTT.